This entry features one TCR beta chain sequence. Trimming at V came to 6 bases and at J to 9 bases, leaving 4 bases not matched to a gene. CDR3 length equals 13 residues. The sample belongs to a study of blood T cell repertoires in COVID-19. Study in general: The United States, Italy and Spain were the sources of the acute and convalescent COVID-19 samples. In each case, the material was cDNA or gDNA derived from T cells, B-cell-depleted T cells, or PBMCs.

Authors' analysis steps: Reference gene primer amplification yielded estimated nucleated cell counts. This table comes from immunoSEQ multiplex PCR, and its TCRdb copy is limited to in-frame clones, with some not included. V, J and clone size are those of that table, while D and trimming were read from the DNA. Of about 200,000 clones in the sample, roughly 80% were seen once. Sample: peripheral blood. The origin of this receptor is an elderly woman with acute or convalescent COVID-19. The chain has TRBV12-3 or TRBV12-4 and TRBJ1-6, with TRBD1 identical over 8 bases. CDR3 loop: CASSVGQVSPLHF. The CDR3 DNA reads TGTGCCAGCAGCGTGGGACAGGTTTCACCCCTCCACTTT.